This TCR beta chain stems from a study of spatial heterogeneity in lung cancer. Whole-study context: Compared with alpha-chain sequences, beta-chain sequences were consistently detected in greater numbers. Study results and caveats: Ubiquitous, expanded tumor-derived TCRs were more frequently observed in blood at resection than at follow-up.

Time point given: blood at routine non-recurrence follow-up after resection. Extraction of whole RNA from tumor, nontumor lung or frozen PBMC preceded unsorted sequencing. This CDR3 is built from 14 residues. Looked up from germline, CDR1 is SQVTM and CDR2 is ANQGSEA. The germline V and J ends were trimmed by 2 bases and 5 bases, with 12 bases remaining between them. TCRdb reanalysed the 5' RACE reads using MiXCR and keeps one entry per CDR3 protein. Altogether 95,000 to 130,000 distinct CDR3 sequences are present, 12% being singletons, with the ten largest covering 16%. Turning to this clonotype: Its antigen is undetermined.

The TCR was taken from a male donor with early-stage non-small cell lung cancer. The chain links TRBV29-1 to TRBJ2-2; perhaps TRBD2 as D (5 bases). The sequencing used PBMCs, collected at follow-up. The DNA for the CDR3 is TGCAGCGTTGAACGGGGAGTTGGTACCGGGGAGCTGTTTTTT. It codes for CSVERGVGTGELFF.